What follows are 15 T cell receptor beta chains derived from one specimen sequenced in a study of T cell responses to AZD1222 COVID-19 vaccine. Produced via immunoSEQ multiplex PCR; TCRdb's table is partial and in-frame only. The sample holds 200,000 or so clones, around 90% seen once. The sample was peripheral blood, taken on day 0 of AZD1222 vaccination. The receptors originated from an adult in good health.

J is TRBJ2-3 and V is TRBV9; perhaps TRBD2 as D (6 bases). This CDR3 is built from 13 residues. Germline CDR1 and CDR2: SGDLS and YYNGEE. V was pared by 0 bases and J by 9 bases, with 11 bases between. CDR3 loop: CASSVAGLATQYF. The CDR3 bases are TGTGCCAGCAGCGTAGCGGGCCTAGCGACGCAGTATTTT.

The chain employs TRBV18 and TRBJ2-1; no reliable D call. The CDR3 length is 13 residues. Germline assignment: CDR1 KGHSH and CDR2 LQKENI. Deletions cut 3 bases from V and 9 bases from J, with 12 bases between. This CDR3 is CASSPDTRGEQFF. CDR3 nucleotides: TGTGCCAGCTCACCGGATACCCGAGGTGAGCAGTTCTTC.

The chain carries TRBV7-2 and TRBJ2-4, with TRBD2 matching over 9 bases. After removal of 0 bases from V and 6 bases from J, the junction contained 6 bases not matched to a gene. The CDR3 sequence is 16 residues long. The germline gives CDR1 SGHTA, CDR2 FQGNSA. As DNA, the CDR3 is TGTGCCAGCAGCTTAGCGATTAGCGGGAGAATAAACATTCAGTACTTC. Translating it yields CASSLAISGRINIQYF. Filled out from reference TRBV7-2 and TRBJ2-4, the complete variable domain reads GAGVSQSPSNKVTEKGKDVELRCDPISGHTALYWYRQSLGQGLEFLIYFQGNSAPDKSGLPSDRFSAERTGGSVSTLTIQRTQQEDSAVYLCASSLAISGRINIQYFGAGTRLSVL.

This chain uses TRBV7-2 with TRBJ2-1, with 7 nucleotides matching TRBD2. The V gene end was trimmed by 0 bases and the J gene end by 1 base; junction bases not matched to a gene: 21. The CDR3 consists of 22 residues. The germline CDR1 and CDR2 sequences are SGHTA and FQGNSA. In nucleotides, the CDR3 is TGTGCCAGCAGCTTAGCTAGCTGGAAACACGGGCGGGGGAACCCTTCCTACAATGAGCAGTTCTTC. As protein: CASSLASWKHGRGNPSYNEQFF.

This clone came up once. This sequence joins TRBV6-6 and TRBJ1-5; D not certain. V was cut by 5 bases and J by 9 bases, with 11 bases left in between. This CDR3 spans 12 amino acids. Germline V gene lookup returns CDR1 MNHNY and CDR2 SVGAGI (reference sequence). The CDR3 nucleotides are TGTGCCAGCAGTCCGCCTGGGTTGCCCCAGCATTTT. Amino acids: CASSPPGLPQHF.

This rearrangement joins TRBV6-5 to TRBJ2-1; D gene ambiguous. Trimming stripped 6 bases from V and 4 bases from J, with 10 bases between. CDR1 is MNHEY and CDR2 is SVGAGI in the germline V gene. This CDR3 region has 13 residues. The CDR3 region has the DNA TGTGCCAGCAGGTGGGGTGGGTACAATGAGCAGTTCTTC. This translates into CASRWGGYNEQFF.

CDR3 sequence: CASSLSGHSYNEQFF. CDR3 bases: TGTGCCAGCAGTCTTTCGGGACATTCCTACAATGAGCAGTTCTTC. V gene TRBV27 combines with J gene TRBJ2-1; D might be TRBD1 (6 bases). Germline lookup yields CDR1 MNHEY and CDR2 SMNVEV (reference sequence). The CDR3 consists of 15 residues. The V and J ends lost 5 bases and 1 base respectively, with 12 bases between them.

This chain links TRBV10-3 with TRBJ2-6; 7 bases match TRBD1. In germline, CDR1 is ENHRY, CDR2 SYGVKD. The CDR3 consists of 14 residues. Trimming removed 11 bases from V and 1 base from J; junction bases left unmatched: 5. The CDR3 reads CAESTGSGANVLTF. The CDR3 DNA reads TGTGCCGAGTCGACAGGGTCTGGGGCCAACGTCCTGACTTTC.

The CDR3 protein is CASSSPRDRDFEYEQYF. Here the CDR3 DNA reads TGCGCCAGCAGCTCACCGAGGGACCGGGACTTCGAGTACGAGCAGTACTTC. The chain uses TRBV5-1 and TRBJ2-7, with D possibly TRBD2 on 6 matching bases. The CDR3 length is 17 residues. V was shortened by 3 bases and J by 4 bases, with 23 bases between the two germline ends. CDR1 SGHRS and CDR2 YFSETQ come from the germline V gene.

This clone has a handful of counts. The chain is built from TRBV5-6 and TRBJ2-7; D gene ambiguous. Trimming removed 2 bases from V and 7 bases from J, with 10 bases in between. This CDR3 is built from 12 residues. From germline, CDR1 is SGHDT and CDR2 YYEEEE. The CDR3 sequence is CASSFSSLEQYF. CDR3 sequence (DNA): TGTGCCAGCAGCTTTTCCAGCTTGGAGCAGTACTTC.

The chain carries TRBV13 and TRBJ1-4; D not resolved. Germline-derived CDR1 and CDR2 are PRHDT and FYEKMQ (reference sequence). The CDR3 totals 14 residues. Trimming removed 5 bases at V and 8 bases at J, with 15 bases between. CDR3 amino acids: CASSRRALSEKLFF. The CDR3 region has the DNA TGTGCCAGCAGCAGGAGGGCTCTCAGCGAAAAACTGTTTTTT.

The chain uses TRBV21-1 and TRBJ2-1; no DNA check was done on the table's D call, TRBD2. TRBV21-1 is designated a pseudogene. The CDR3 runs to 18 residues. DNA for the CDR3: TGTGCCAGCAGGAGGGACAGGAGAACTAGCGGGAGTTACAATGAGCAGTTCTTC. Translating it yields CASRRDRRTSGSYNEQFF.

The chain recombines TRBV7-9 with TRBJ1-5; D gene unclear. The CDR3 has 15 residues. Germline V gene lookup returns CDR1 SEHNR and CDR2 FQNEAQ (reference sequence). The V and J ends lost 0 bases and 7 bases respectively, with 13 bases between them. DNA of the CDR3: TGTGCCAGCAGCTTAGCCCCTGGAAGGGAACAGCCCCAGCATTTT. Encoded protein: CASSLAPGREQPQHF.

This clone was seen only a few times. The J gene is TRBJ1-5, the V gene TRBV6-2 or TRBV6-3; D is ambiguous. Germline V gene sequence: CDR1 MNHEY, CDR2 SVGEGT. Trimming pared 2 bases from V and 6 bases from J, leaving 17 bases between. This CDR3 contains 16 residues. CDR3 in amino acids: CASSYAGSELFQPQHF. CDR3 nucleotide sequence: TGTGCCAGCAGTTACGCTGGGTCTGAGCTATTTCAGCCCCAGCATTTT.

The CDR3 coding sequence is TGTGCCAGCTCACCAGGACTAGCGGACAATGAGCAGTTCTTC. As protein: CASSPGLADNEQFF. The chain employs TRBV18 and TRBJ2-1; the match to TRBD2 covers 10 bases. From germline, CDR1 is KGHSH and CDR2 LQKENI. This CDR3 has 14 residues. V was clipped by 2 bases and J by 5 bases; unmatched bases: 0.